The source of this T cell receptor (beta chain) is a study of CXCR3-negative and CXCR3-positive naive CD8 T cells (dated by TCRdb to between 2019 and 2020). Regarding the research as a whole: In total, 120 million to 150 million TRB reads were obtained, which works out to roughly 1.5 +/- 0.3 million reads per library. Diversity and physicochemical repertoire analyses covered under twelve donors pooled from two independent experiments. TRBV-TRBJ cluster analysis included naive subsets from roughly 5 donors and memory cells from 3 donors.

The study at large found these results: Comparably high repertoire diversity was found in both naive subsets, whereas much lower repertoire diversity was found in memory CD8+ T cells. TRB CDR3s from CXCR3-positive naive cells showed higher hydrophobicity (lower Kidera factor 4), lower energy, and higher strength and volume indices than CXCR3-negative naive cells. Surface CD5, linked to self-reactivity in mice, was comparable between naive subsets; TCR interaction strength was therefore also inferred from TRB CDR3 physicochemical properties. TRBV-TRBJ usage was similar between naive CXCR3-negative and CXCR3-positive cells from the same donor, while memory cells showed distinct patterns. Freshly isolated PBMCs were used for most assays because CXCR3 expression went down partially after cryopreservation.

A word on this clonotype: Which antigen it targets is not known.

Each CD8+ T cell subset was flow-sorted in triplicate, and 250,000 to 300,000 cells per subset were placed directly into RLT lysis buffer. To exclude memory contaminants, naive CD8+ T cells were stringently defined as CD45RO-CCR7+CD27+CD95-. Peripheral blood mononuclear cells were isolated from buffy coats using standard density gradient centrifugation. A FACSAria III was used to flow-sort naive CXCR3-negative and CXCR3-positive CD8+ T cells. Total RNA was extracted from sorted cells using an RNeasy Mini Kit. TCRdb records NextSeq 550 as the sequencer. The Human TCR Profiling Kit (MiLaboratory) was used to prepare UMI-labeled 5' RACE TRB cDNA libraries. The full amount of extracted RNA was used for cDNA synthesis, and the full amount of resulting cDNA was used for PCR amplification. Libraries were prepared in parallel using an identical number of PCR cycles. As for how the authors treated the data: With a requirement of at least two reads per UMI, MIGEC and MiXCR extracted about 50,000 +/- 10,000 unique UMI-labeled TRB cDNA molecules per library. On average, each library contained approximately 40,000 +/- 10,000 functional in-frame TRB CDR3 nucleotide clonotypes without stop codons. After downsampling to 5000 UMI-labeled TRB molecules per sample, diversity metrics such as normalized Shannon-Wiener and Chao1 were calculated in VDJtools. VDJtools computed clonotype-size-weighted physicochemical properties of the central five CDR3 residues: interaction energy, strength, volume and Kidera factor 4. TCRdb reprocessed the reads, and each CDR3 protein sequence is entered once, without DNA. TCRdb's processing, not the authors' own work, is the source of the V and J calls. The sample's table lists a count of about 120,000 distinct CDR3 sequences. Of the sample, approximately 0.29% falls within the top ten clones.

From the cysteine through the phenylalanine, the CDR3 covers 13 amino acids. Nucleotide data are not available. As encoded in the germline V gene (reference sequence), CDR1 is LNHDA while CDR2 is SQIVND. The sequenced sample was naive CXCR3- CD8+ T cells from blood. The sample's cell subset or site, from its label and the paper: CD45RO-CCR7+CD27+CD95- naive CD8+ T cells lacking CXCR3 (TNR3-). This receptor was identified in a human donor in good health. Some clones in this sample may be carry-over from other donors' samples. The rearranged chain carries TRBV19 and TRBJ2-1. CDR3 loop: CASSIRLYNEQFF.